This TCR beta chain was found in a study of T cell responses to AZD1222 COVID-19 vaccine. Overall study findings and caveats: Without day 14 samples, only post-peak T cell repertoires were studied. After two AZD1222 doses, spike-specific TCR breadth and depth rose versus day 0.

Note on this clone: What it recognizes is unknown.

Generated by immunoSEQ multiplex PCR, the TCRdb table keeps only in-frame clones and is missing some. The table lists approximately 140,000 clones, around 90% of them singletons. There are 14 residues in the CDR3. Trimming cost V 5 bases and J 3 bases, with 14 bases left between them. Germline CDR1 SGHNT, CDR2 YENEEA. V usage is TRBV11-3 and J usage is TRBJ2-7, with a tentative D call TRBD2 (5 bases). The input for sequencing was peripheral blood, taken 28 days after the second AZD1222 dose. This receptor was taken from an adult who received the AZD1222 COVID-19 vaccine. DNA of the CDR3: TGTGCCAGCAGCCCCTTTCAGCGGAACTACGAGCAGTACTTC. This sequence encodes CASSPFQRNYEQYF.